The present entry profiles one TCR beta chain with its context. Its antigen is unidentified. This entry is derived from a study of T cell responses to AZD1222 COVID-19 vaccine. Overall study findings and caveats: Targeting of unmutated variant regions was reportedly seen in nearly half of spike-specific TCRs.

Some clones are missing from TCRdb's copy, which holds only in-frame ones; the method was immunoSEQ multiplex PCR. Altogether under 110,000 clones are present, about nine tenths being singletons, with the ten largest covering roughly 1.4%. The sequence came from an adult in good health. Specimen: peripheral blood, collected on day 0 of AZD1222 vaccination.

The CDR3 coding sequence is TGTGCCAGTAGTATTGTTCCAGGGACCGCTAGCGAGCAGTACTTC. It translates to CASSIVPGTASEQYF. V and J are TRBV19 and TRBJ2-7; D tentatively fits TRBD1 or TRBD2 (5 bases each). The V end lost 3 bases, the J end lost 6 bases, and 18 bases lay between the germline ends. The CDR3 is 15 residues long. Germline V gene lookup returns CDR1 LNHDA and CDR2 SQIVND (reference sequence). Combining the CDR3 with reference TRBV19 and TRBJ2-7 gives the whole variable domain DGGITQSPKYLFRKEGQNVTLSCEQNLNHDAMYWYRQDPGQGLRLIYYSQIVNDFQKGDIAEGYSVSREKKESFPLTVTSAQKNPTAFYLCASSIVPGTASEQYFGPGTRLTVT.